The T cell receptor beta chain described here comes from a study of cytomegalovirus exposure and HLA in healthy donors. Study findings and constraints: Judged likely to be a sequencing artifact was a cluster of highly shared sequence variants. Across HLA loci, a later analysis found differing TCR association rates, with DRB1 most and HLA-C fewest.

PCR involved 60 Vbeta and 13 Jbeta primers. TCRdb's table, derived via immunoSEQ multiplex PCR, lists solely in-frame clones and lacks some. The sample table sets out some 72,000 clones. Germline CDR1 SGHNT, CDR2 YENEEA. Unmatched junction bases numbered 4, after V lost 5 bases and J lost 6 bases. CDR3 size: 13 residues. As concerns this clone: Antigen: not known.

The rearrangement uses TRBV11-3 and TRBJ2-7; the match to TRBD2 covers 10 bases. Sequencing was done on a sample of PBMCs. The clonotype was recovered from a man aged 25-40 years in good health and CMV-seronegative. CDR3 sequence reads: CASSLAGALEQYF. CDR3 coding DNA: TGTGCCAGCAGCCTAGCGGGAGCTCTCGAGCAGTACTTC.